One and the same sample provided the 13 T cell receptor beta chains below, sequenced in a study of T-cell memory formation after mild COVID-19. TCRdb reprocessed the 5' RACE reads via MiXCR and lists one record per CDR3 protein. Found here are around 320,000 distinct CDR3 sequences, 15% to 20% of them singletons; the top ten hold about 21%. Sequences were obtained from PBMCs or a T cell subset sorted from them (not recorded which). The source of these receptors is a man between 18 and 35 years old who had mild COVID-19 (a few samples of this study predate the infection). Cell type and time point are not known.

Only a few counts were recorded for this clonotype. This sequence joins TRBV5-1 and TRBJ2-1; D uncertain. Germline values: CDR1 SGHRS, CDR2 YFSETQ. V was clipped by 0 bases and J by 4 bases, with 17 bases between them. This CDR3 has 17 residues. The CDR3 DNA sequence: TGCGCCAGCAGCTTGGGTTCGCCAGCTAACGATTACAATGAGCAGTTCTTC. Translating gives CASSLGSPANDYNEQFF.

This chain links TRBV10-2 with TRBJ2-7; D may be TRBD1 or TRBD2 (5 bases each). Germline CDR1 is WSHSY and CDR2 is SAAADI. V was trimmed by 3 bases and J by 6 bases, leaving 15 bases between them. This CDR3 region has 14 residues. The CDR3 protein is CASSESLRGSEQYF. The CDR3, as DNA: TGCGCCAGCAGTGAAAGCCTCCGGGGCTCCGAGCAGTACTTC.

This clonotype has at least ten counts. The V and J genes are TRBV5-1 and TRBJ2-2, with TRBD2 as a possible D gene (6 bases). V lost 1 base to trimming and J lost 5 bases, with 12 bases between them. The CDR3 is 15 amino acids. Germline values: CDR1 SGHRS, CDR2 YFSETQ. In DNA form, the CDR3 reads TGCGCCAGCAGCTTGAAGTTCGGGGGAACCGGGGAGCTGTTTTTT. Its translation is CASSLKFGGTGELFF.

Ten or more counts support this clonotype. Written as DNA, the CDR3 is TGCGCCAGCAGCCATGGACCGGGCTACGAGCAGTACGTC. This encodes CASSHGPGYEQYV. The chain has TRBV5-1 and TRBJ2-7; no definite D call. The CDR3 spans 13 residues. V was cut by 4 bases and J by 3 bases, with 11 bases left in between. The V gene's germline CDR1 is SGHRS and CDR2 YFSETQ.

In this sample, this clonotype turned up once. The gene calls are TRBV6-5 and TRBJ2-1; D gene unclear. The CDR3 has 12 amino acids. V was trimmed by 0 bases and J by 10 bases, leaving 7 bases between them. Germline V lookup: CDR1 MNHEY, CDR2 SVGAGI. The CDR3 is CASSYSNTEQFF. In nucleotides, the CDR3 is TGTGCCAGCAGTTACTCTAATACGGAGCAGTTCTTC.

This clonotype was observed a handful of times. The chain is built from TRBV6-5 and TRBJ1-5, with D uncertain. The CDR3 contains 15 residues. CDR1 is MNHEY, CDR2 SVGAGI, per germline. Trimming took 0 bases from V and 5 from J, leaving 11 bases between them. Here the CDR3 DNA reads TGTGCCAGCAGTTACTCGAGTACGTTAGATCAGCCCCAGCATTTT. This translates into CASSYSSTLDQPQHF.

This chain joins TRBV9 and TRBJ2-7; unclear D gene. CDR1 SGDLS and CDR2 YYNGEE come from the germline V gene. The CDR3 covers 15 residues. The germline V and J ends were trimmed by 3 bases and 0 bases, with 13 bases remaining between them. The CDR3 sequence: CASSENVFSSYEQYF. The CDR3 region has the DNA TGTGCCAGCAGCGAAAACGTGTTTAGCTCCTACGAGCAGTACTTC. The full variable domain, rest sourced from reference TRBV9 and TRBJ2-7, is DSGVTQTPKHLITATGQRVTLRCSPRSGDLSVYWYQQSLDQGLQFLIQYYNGEERAKGNILERFSAQQFPDLHSELNLSSLELGDSALYFCASSENVFSSYEQYFGPGTRLTVT.

This clonotype has a handful of counts. V and J are TRBV10-3 and TRBJ2-3; D remains ambiguous. The CDR3 consists of 14 residues. Germline V gene data show CDR1 as ENHRY and CDR2 as SYGVKD. The V and J ends lost 6 bases and 2 bases respectively, with 12 bases between them. Here the CDR3 reads CAIRDSRATDTQYF. The CDR3 DNA follows: TGTGCCATCAGGGATAGCAGAGCCACAGATACGCAGTATTTT.

This chain connects TRBV4-3 to TRBJ2-1; 7 bases align to TRBD2. J lost 6 bases, V lost 2 bases, and 7 bases had no gene match. Germline V lookup: CDR1 LGHNA, CDR2 YSLEER. The CDR3 is 15 residues long. This CDR3 reads CASSQPGLPINEQFF. The CDR3 DNA reads as TGCGCCAGCAGCCAACCGGGACTACCGATCAATGAGCAGTTCTTC.

The chain carries TRBV7-9 and TRBJ2-1; 9 nucleotides match TRBD1. This CDR3 comprises 15 residues. The germline V gene encodes CDR1 SEHNR and CDR2 FQNEAQ (reference sequence). After removal of 6 bases from V and 9 bases from J, the junction contained 12 bases not matched to a gene. Here the CDR3 reads CASSQRGQGMGEQFF. Here the CDR3 DNA reads TGTGCCAGCAGTCAGAGGGGACAGGGAATGGGTGAGCAGTTCTTC.

The chain is built from TRBV11-2 and TRBJ2-7, with D maybe TRBD1 (6 bases). Looked up from germline, CDR1 is SGHAT and CDR2 is FQNNGV. Trimming cost V 6 bases and J 2 bases, with 11 bases left between them. The CDR3 loop spans 13 amino acids. CDR3 sequence (DNA): TGTGCCAGCAGTCGGGACACCGCCTACGAGCAGTACGTC. The encoded protein is CASSRDTAYEQYV.

This clonotype showed up just a few times. V usage is TRBV7-6 and J usage is TRBJ2-3; no firm D call. This CDR3 region has 12 residues. V dropped 0 bases and J dropped 7 bases, with 5 bases sitting between them. Germline V gives CDR1 SGHVS, CDR2 FNYEAQ. The CDR3 loop is CASSLAQHTQYF. In DNA, the CDR3 is TGTGCCAGCAGCTTAGCGCAACATACGCAGTATTTT.

The table lists this clonotype with many counts. The gene calls are TRBV4-2 and TRBJ2-3; tentatively, D is TRBD2 (5 bases). In germline, CDR1 is LGHNA, CDR2 YNFKEQ. This CDR3 has 14 residues. Trimming took off 4 bases at V and 6 bases at J, with 14 bases between the two ends. The CDR3 is CASSPRPGFDTQYF. CDR3 DNA sequence: TGTGCCAGCAGCCCCCGGCCGGGGTTCGATACGCAGTATTTT.